One sample yielded the 9 T cell receptor beta chains listed below, sequenced in a study of blood T cells in healthy people across ages. The authors ran a second PCR of roughly 6 to 12 cycles using a sample-barcoded 5' primer and a J-beta primer mix. One entry per CDR3 protein, called by TCRdb with MiXCR from the 5' RACE reads. The table includes around 1,000,000 distinct CDR3 sequences, approximately 38% detected once. Sequenced input: blood. The source of these receptors is a man aged 18 to 30 in good health.

The rearrangement joins TRBV9 to TRBJ2-3; 9 bases are shared with TRBD2. After removal of 1 base from V and 4 bases from J, the junction contained 4 bases not matched to a gene. The germline CDR1 and CDR2 sequences are SGDLS and YYNGEE. This CDR3 spans 15 amino acids. CDR3 amino acids: CASSVRLAGSDTQYF. The CDR3 nucleotides read TGTGCCAGCAGCGTAAGGCTAGCGGGGTCAGATACGCAGTATTTT.

This clonotype was observed a few times. V gene TRBV2 combines with J gene TRBJ1-1; no reliable D call. V lost 10 bases, J lost 0 bases, and 15 bases lay in between. The germline V gene has CDR1 SNHLY and CDR2 FYNNEI. The CDR3 extends over 14 amino acids. This CDR3 is CATLPSLMNTEAFF. DNA for the CDR3: TGTGCCACACTCCCTTCCCTCATGAACACTGAAGCTTTCTTT.

Only a few counts were recorded for this clonotype. The chain joins TRBV20-1 to TRBJ2-5; D is perhaps TRBD1 (7 bases). The germline gives CDR1 DFQATT, CDR2 SNEGSKA (reference sequence). The CDR3 is made up of 13 amino acids. Trimming cost V 6 bases and J 2 bases, with 13 bases left between them. CDR3 loop: CSAEGQSQETQYF. The CDR3 nucleotides read TGCAGTGCGGAGGGACAGTCGCAAGAGACCCAGTACTTC.

This chain connects TRBV12-3 or TRBV12-4 to TRBJ2-3; D remains ambiguous. CDR3 length: 17 amino acids. Trimming removed 10 bases from V and 0 bases from J, with 23 bases in between. CDR3 residues: CATYSAPSGLSTDTQYF. The CDR3 region has the DNA TGTGCCACCTACTCAGCACCGTCCGGTTTGAGCACAGATACGCAGTATTTT.

The chain links TRBV4-3 to TRBJ1-2, with D tentatively TRBD1 (5 bases). Per germline, CDR1 LGHNA and CDR2 YSLEER. CDR3 length: 16 amino acids. With 0 bases removed from V and 6 bases from J, the gap between germline ends came to 17 bases. This chain's CDR3 is CASSQDLGTSLHGYTF. The CDR3 nucleotides are TGCGCCAGCAGCCAAGATTTGGGGACGTCCCTTCATGGCTACACCTTC.

A few counts support this clonotype. The rearrangement uses TRBV11-2 and TRBJ2-7; D possibly corresponds to TRBD1 (5 bases). The V and J ends lost 1 base and 5 bases respectively, with 12 bases between them. Looked up from germline, CDR1 is SGHAT and CDR2 is FQNNGV. The CDR3 has 14 residues. The CDR3 spells CASSLAQVGHEQYF. CDR3 nucleotide sequence: TGTGCCAGCAGCTTAGCACAGGTGGGCCACGAGCAGTACTTC.

The CDR3: CATVGGRGDTEAFF. In DNA form, the CDR3 reads TGTGCCACCGTCGGCGGGCGGGGGGACACTGAAGCTTTCTTT. This chain uses TRBV15 with TRBJ1-1, with D possibly being TRBD1 (5 bases). The germline V and J ends were trimmed by 8 bases and 3 bases, with 16 bases remaining between them. CDR3 length: 14 residues. Germline CDR1 reads LNHNV; CDR2 reads YYDKDF (reference sequence).

This clonotype was counted many times. This CDR3 is CASSLDGGYEQYF. CDR3 coding DNA: TGTGCCAGCAGCTTAGATGGAGGCTACGAGCAGTACTTC. The V and J genes are TRBV7-2 and TRBJ2-7; a possible D gene is TRBD2 (5 bases). The V gene lost 1 base and the J gene lost 3 bases, with 7 bases spanning the gap. The germline V gene encodes CDR1 SGHTA and CDR2 FQGNSA. CDR3 length: 13 amino acids. Full variable domain (rest looked up from reference TRBV7-2 and TRBJ2-7): GAGVSQSPSNKVTEKGKDVELRCDPISGHTALYWYRQSLGQGLEFLIYFQGNSAPDKSGLPSDRFSAERTGGSVSTLTIQRTQQEDSAVYLCASSLDGGYEQYFGPGTRLTVT.

This clonotype occurred a few times. The V and J genes are TRBV28 and TRBJ2-1; tentatively, D is TRBD1 or TRBD2 (5 bases each). The end of the DNA fits TRBJ2-7 better, so the J call may be wrong. The CDR3 covers 15 residues. CDR1 is MDHEN, CDR2 SYDVKM, per germline. CDR3 in DNA: TGTGCCAGCAGTTTAGATCTGGGGACGGACAATGAGCAGTACTTC. It codes for CASSLDLGTDNEQYF.